A single sample gave rise to the 29 T cell receptor beta chains below, sequenced in a study of shared clonotypes between healthy human individuals. Naive CD8 isolation took CD45RO-negative cells positively selected for CCR7 and excluded terminally differentiated effector memory CD45RA+ cells. Measured with immunoSEQ multiplex PCR; TCRdb has only the in-frame clones, and not every one. Here the sample spans roughly 2.1 million clones, 85% to 95% being singletons. The sample comprised naive CD8+ T cells from PBMCs. These receptors were obtained from a man aged 18 to 30 in good health. Some clones in this sample may be carry-over from other donors' samples.

This chain uses TRBV28 with TRBJ2-2; D gene ambiguous. V shed 6 bases and J shed 1 base, with 9 bases lying between them. CDR1 is MDHEN, CDR2 SYDVKM, per germline. This CDR3 is 14 amino acids long. CDR3 nucleotide sequence: TGTGCCAGCAGCCCAAATTGGAACACCGGGGAGCTGTTTTTT. Translated, it gives CASSPNWNTGELFF.

The chain links TRBV5-4 to TRBJ2-1; 8 positions agree with TRBD2. Per the germline V gene, CDR1 is SGHNT and CDR2 is YYREEE (reference sequence). The CDR3 loop spans 16 amino acids. Germline trimming cut 4 bases from V and 1 base from J; bases unmatched to any gene: 7. In DNA, the CDR3 is TGTGCCAGCAGCCCCTCCCGCGGGGGGTCCTACAATGAGCAGTTCTTC. It specifies CASSPSRGGSYNEQFF. Full variable domain (outside the CDR3, taken from reference TRBV5-4 and TRBJ2-1): ETGVTQSPTHLIKTRGQQVTLRCSSQSGHNTVSWYQQALGQGPQFIFQYYREEENGRGNFPPRFSGLQFPNYSSELNVNALELDDSALYLCASSPSRGGSYNEQFFGPGTRLTVL.

A note on this clone: The same CDR3 arises from other DNA sequences in this sample as well. In nucleotides, the CDR3 is TGTGCCAGCAGCGTAGTAGCGGGAGGGCCGGTCACCGGGGAGCTGTTTTTT. Translation gives CASSVVAGGPVTGELFF. The rearrangement links TRBV9 to TRBJ2-2, with 11 bases lining up with TRBD2. The length of the CDR3 is 17 residues. The germline gives CDR1 SGDLS, CDR2 YYNGEE. Trimming removed 0 bases from V and 4 bases from J; junction bases left unmatched: 5.

The DNA for the CDR3 is TGTGCCAGCGCCCCTTCGGGCCGTCCGGATCAGCCCCAGCATTTT. This codes for CASAPSGRPDQPQHF. This chain connects TRBV9 to TRBJ1-5; D is uncertain. V lost 7 bases and J 5 bases, leaving 19 bases between the germline ends. This CDR3 has 15 amino acids. Germline assignment: CDR1 SGDLS and CDR2 YYNGEE. Looking up the rest from reference TRBV9 and TRBJ1-5 gives the full variable domain: DSGVTQTPKHLITATGQRVTLRCSPRSGDLSVYWYQQSLDQGLQFLIQYYNGEERAKGNILERFSAQQFPDLHSELNLSSLELGDSALYFCASAPSGRPDQPQHFGDGTRLSIL.

The rearrangement links TRBV5-4 to TRBJ2-7; the D call may be TRBD1 or TRBD2 (5 bases each). CDR1 SGHNT and CDR2 YYREEE come from the germline V gene (reference sequence). V dropped 3 bases and J dropped 8 bases, with 12 bases sitting between them. The CDR3 is 12 residues long. CDR3 nucleotides: TGTGCCAGCAGCTCTGGTGAGGGGAAGCAGTACTTC. It codes for CASSSGEGKQYF.

V gene TRBV28 combines with J gene TRBJ2-1; TRBD2 matches at 13 bases. V lost 2 bases and J lost 0; bases outside the gene matches: 10. The CDR3 loop spans 20 amino acids. Germline V CDR1 and CDR2: MDHEN, SYDVKM. CDR3 coding DNA: TGTGCCAGCAGTTTAATCCCGGGACTAGCGGGAAGTACCTCCTACAATGAGCAGTTCTTC. The encoded protein is CASSLIPGLAGSTSYNEQFF.

The gene calls are TRBV6-6 and TRBJ1-3; the D gene is possibly TRBD1 (5 bases). The germline CDR1 and CDR2 sequences are MNHNY and SVGAGI (reference sequence). CDR3 size: 14 residues. V gave up 1 base and J gave up 3 bases, with 7 bases separating them. CDR3 residues: CASSYLGVGNTIYF. In DNA, the CDR3 is TGTGCCAGCAGTTACTTGGGGGTTGGAAACACCATATATTTT.

With respect to this clone: This sample includes further DNA sequences coding for the same CDR3. J is TRBJ2-2 and V is TRBV29-1, with D perhaps given as TRBD1 or TRBD2 (5 bases each). The CDR3 has 12 residues. The germline gives CDR1 SQVTM, CDR2 ANQGSEA. V was cut by 7 bases and J by 1 base, with 7 bases left in between. CDR3 nucleotides: TGCAGCGCTGGGGGGAACACCGGGGAGCTGTTTTTT. Its translation is CSAGGNTGELFF.

The rearrangement joins TRBV6-6 to TRBJ1-1; D ambiguous. V dropped 7 bases and J dropped 7 bases, with 10 bases sitting between them. The CDR3 is 11 residues long. Germline CDR1 MNHNY, CDR2 SVGAGI (reference sequence). The CDR3 protein is CASKGHIEAFF. The CDR3 DNA reads as TGTGCCAGCAAAGGCCACATTGAAGCTTTCTTT.

V usage is TRBV11-2 and J usage is TRBJ1-2; 9 positions match TRBD1. Trimming took 1 base from V and 4 from J; bases not matched to a gene: 1. CDR3 length equals 14 residues. The germline V gene encodes CDR1 SGHAT and CDR2 FQNNGV. The CDR3 is CASSLGTGAYGYTF. DNA of the CDR3: TGTGCCAGCAGCTTAGGGACAGGGGCCTATGGCTACACCTTC.

This chain joins TRBV11-2 and TRBJ2-5, with 7 bases identical to TRBD1. The DNA end favors TRBJ2-7, so the J call may be wrong. The CDR3 is made up of 13 amino acids. Germline V gives CDR1 SGHAT, CDR2 FQNNGV. The CDR3: CASSGGQFSEQYF. Written as DNA, the CDR3 is TGTGCCAGCAGCGGGGGACAGTTCTCCGAGCAGTACTTC.

Comments on this clone: Distinct nucleotide sequences in the sample also encode this CDR3. The chain recombines TRBV5-1 with TRBJ2-7; weak D call: TRBD1 (5 bases). CDR1 is SGHRS and CDR2 is YFSETQ in the germline V gene. With 0 bases removed from V and 3 bases from J, the gap between germline ends came to 10 bases. The length of the CDR3 is 14 residues. The CDR3 reads CASSLGGANYEQYF. In DNA form, the CDR3 reads TGCGCCAGCAGCTTGGGTGGGGCAAACTACGAGCAGTACTTC.

V is TRBV30 and J is TRBJ2-7, with 8 bases identical to TRBD1. The CDR3 is 14 amino acids. Germline CDR1 is GTSNPN and CDR2 is SVGIG (reference sequence). Germline trimming cut 7 bases from V and 0 bases from J; bases unmatched to any gene: 8. The CDR3 DNA reads TGTGCCTTGTACACAGGACAGGGCTCCTACGAGCAGTACTTC. Translating it yields CALYTGQGSYEQYF. Complete variable domain (other parts from reference TRBV30 and TRBJ2-7): SQTIHQWPATLVQPVGSPLSLECTVEGTSNPNLYWYRQAAGRGLQLLFYSVGIGQISSEVPQNLSASRPQDRQFILSSKKLLLSDSGFYLCALYTGQGSYEQYFGPGTRLTVT.

The chain links TRBV2 to TRBJ2-7; D uncertain. Germline V gene data show CDR1 as SNHLY and CDR2 as FYNNEI. There are 12 residues in the CDR3. The V end lost 6 bases, the J end lost 7 bases, and 13 bases lay between the germline ends. The CDR3 DNA follows: TGTGCCAGCAGGTGGGTTTCACGGGAGCAGTACTTC. This translates into CASRWVSREQYF.

The V call is TRBV4-1, the J call TRBJ1-1; perhaps TRBD1 as D (6 bases). Trimming took off 4 bases at V and 0 bases at J, with 9 bases between the two ends. Germline V gene sequence: CDR1 MGHRA, CDR2 YSYEKL. This CDR3 region has 14 residues. The DNA for the CDR3 is TGCGCCAGCAGCCCCCAGGGGCTGAACACTGAAGCTTTCTTT. Protein sequence: CASSPQGLNTEAFF.

The gene calls are TRBV27 and TRBJ2-1, with TRBD2 identical over 10 bases. Looked up from germline, CDR1 is MNHEY and CDR2 is SMNVEV (reference sequence). This CDR3 comprises 14 residues. The V gene end was trimmed by 2 bases and the J gene end by 6 bases; junction bases not matched to a gene: 1. The CDR3 DNA follows: TGTGCCAGCAGTTTACTAGCGGGAGCCAATGAGCAGTTCTTC. Amino acid sequence: CASSLLAGANEQFF.

The chain has TRBV6-6 and TRBJ2-5; unclear D gene. This CDR3 contains 11 residues. With 10 bases removed from V and 4 bases from J, the gap between germline ends came to 10 bases. Germline V gene data show CDR1 as MNHNY and CDR2 as SVGAGI (reference sequence). CDR3 sequence (DNA): TGTGCCACAGTCGGGCCAGAGACCCAGTACTTC. This sequence encodes CATVGPETQYF.

The chain employs TRBV7-9 and TRBJ1-4; D is ambiguous. The germline CDR1 and CDR2 sequences are SEHNR and FQNEAQ (reference sequence). Trimming left V 3 bases short and J 4 bases short, with 9 bases between. The length of the CDR3 is 14 residues. Here the CDR3 DNA reads TGTGCCAGCAGCTTGGGTTCATTTAATGAAAAACTGTTTTTT. It codes for CASSLGSFNEKLFF.

As to this clone: The sample holds other DNA sequences that translate to the same CDR3. The V call is TRBV5-6, the J call TRBJ2-5; D not resolved. Deletions cut 0 bases from V and 8 bases from J, with 5 bases between. The CDR3 runs to 11 residues. The V gene's germline CDR1 is SGHDT and CDR2 YYEEEE. The CDR3 region is CASSLGGTQYF. The DNA of the CDR3 is TGTGCCAGCAGCTTGGGCGGTACCCAGTACTTC.

The chain employs TRBV6-1 and TRBJ1-4, with a possible D match to TRBD1 (6 bases). The ends were cut back, 3 bases at V and 7 bases at J, with 12 bases in the middle. The germline V gene has CDR1 MNHNS and CDR2 SASEGT. There are 14 residues in the CDR3. Here the CDR3 DNA reads TGTGCCAGCAGTGACGTGGGGGCCGGTGAAAAACTGTTTTTT. Translating it yields CASSDVGAGEKLFF.

The J gene is TRBJ2-2, the V gene TRBV29-1; 7 bases match TRBD2. J gave up 5 bases and V 5 bases, and 5 bases lay outside the gene matches. In germline, CDR1 is SQVTM, CDR2 ANQGSEA. The CDR3 is 13 residues long. The CDR3 DNA sequence: TGCAGCGTTAGGCTAGCGGATACCGGGGAGCTGTTTTTT. This gives the protein CSVRLADTGELFF.

CDR3 sequence (DNA): TGTGCCAGCAGCCAATTTCAGGGTACCTACGAGCAGTACTTC. Translating it yields CASSQFQGTYEQYF. The chain employs TRBV16 and TRBJ2-7; possible D gene TRBD1, 5 bases. V lost 1 base and J 2 bases, leaving 9 bases between the germline ends. Looked up from germline, CDR1 is KGHSY and CDR2 is FQNENV. The length of the CDR3 is 14 residues.

For this clone: Different DNA sequences within this sample yield the same CDR3. V gene TRBV19 combines with J gene TRBJ2-3; unclear D gene. The CDR3 contains 11 residues. CDR1 and CDR2 from the germline V gene are LNHDA and SQIVND (reference sequence). The V end lost 8 bases, the J end lost 3 bases, and 6 bases lay between the germline ends. This chain's CDR3 is CASWGTDTQYF. The CDR3 coding sequence is TGTGCCAGTTGGGGTACAGATACGCAGTATTTT.

Only one count was recorded for this clone. This sample also contains other DNA sequences that code for the same CDR3. This sequence joins TRBV27 and TRBJ2-1; 7 bases fit TRBD1. The CDR3 is 15 amino acids. The V segment lost 2 bases and the J segment 2 bases; nucleotides outside the gene matches: 3. Germline V lookup: CDR1 MNHEY, CDR2 SMNVEV (reference sequence). The CDR3 DNA reads TGTGCCAGCAGTTTACTAGGGGGCGCCTACAATGAGCAGTTCTTC. Encoded protein: CASSLLGGAYNEQFF.

This rearrangement joins TRBV10-3 to TRBJ1-2; D is ambiguous. Trimming removed 0 bases from V and 4 bases from J, with 12 bases in between. Germline V CDR1 and CDR2: ENHRY, SYGVKD. The CDR3 contains 15 residues. The CDR3 DNA reads as TGTGCCATCAGTGAGTCTGAACGGGGAACCTATGGCTACACCTTC. Protein sequence: CAISESERGTYGYTF.

The chain is built from TRBV6-6 and TRBJ1-2; D ambiguous. The CDR3 spans 15 residues. Deletions cut 0 bases from V and 5 bases from J, with 13 bases between. Germline V gives CDR1 MNHNY, CDR2 SVGAGI (reference sequence). This chain's CDR3 is CASSYSIGERYGYTF. CDR3 sequence (DNA): TGTGCCAGCAGTTACTCGATCGGGGAGCGGTATGGCTACACCTTC.

The chain carries TRBV7-9 and TRBJ2-7, with 8 bases fitting TRBD1. In germline, CDR1 is SEHNR, CDR2 FQNEAQ (reference sequence). The length of the CDR3 is 13 residues. Trimming took 5 bases from V and 5 from J; bases not matched to a gene: 5. The CDR3: CASSKRDRNEQYF. As DNA, the CDR3 is TGTGCCAGCAGCAAACGGGACAGGAACGAGCAGTACTTC.

This rearrangement joins TRBV11-2 to TRBJ1-2; 7 bases line up with TRBD1. From germline, CDR1 is SGHAT and CDR2 FQNNGV. V lost 4 bases to trimming and J lost 0 bases; unmatched junction nucleotides: 5. This CDR3 region has 15 residues. DNA for the CDR3: TGTGCCAGCAGCTACCGGACAGGAACTAACTATGGCTACACCTTC. Its translation is CASSYRTGTNYGYTF. Full variable domain (outside the CDR3, taken from reference TRBV11-2 and TRBJ1-2): EAGVAQSPRYKIIEKRQSVAFWCNPISGHATLYWYQQILGQGPKLLIQFQNNGVVDDSQLPKDRFSAERLKGVDSTLKIQPAKLEDSAVYLCASSYRTGTNYGYTFGSGTRLTVV.

The rearrangement joins TRBV4-1 to TRBJ1-6; no clear D. The CDR3 covers 15 residues. The V gene lost 0 bases and the J gene lost 7 bases, with 10 bases spanning the gap. Germline assignment: CDR1 MGHRA and CDR2 YSYEKL. The CDR3 bases are TGCGCCAGCAGCCAAGAAGGGATGGGAAATTCACCCCTCCACTTT. Its translation is CASSQEGMGNSPLHF.